The 10 T cell receptor beta chains given below trace back to one sample, sequenced in a study of CD8 T cells in ankylosing spondylitis. TCRdb used MiXCR to reprocess the 5' RACE reads, holding one entry per CDR3 protein. The sample records around 150,000 distinct CDR3 sequences, roughly 34% being singletons. Sequences were obtained from synovial fluid, either unsorted or a sorted T cell fraction (not recorded which). The receptors stem from a male donor with ankylosing spondylitis.

At least ten counts were recorded for this clonotype. The chain carries TRBV5-1 and TRBJ1-1; D is uncertain. Trimming took off 0 bases at V and 1 base at J, with 10 bases between the two ends. The CDR3 has 15 amino acids. CDR1 is SGHRS, CDR2 YFSETQ, per germline. The CDR3 protein is CASSLATTGNTEAFF. The CDR3 DNA reads TGCGCCAGCAGCTTGGCCACGACGGGGAACACTGAAGCTTTCTTT. The full variable domain, its missing parts supplied by reference TRBV5-1 and TRBJ1-1, is KAGVTQTPRYLIKTRGQQVTLSCSPISGHRSVSWYQQTPGQGLQFLFEYFSETQRNKGNFPGRFSGRQFSNSRSEMNVSTLELGDSALYLCASSLATTGNTEAFFGQGTRLTVV.

This clonotype appeared a few times. The chain couples TRBV27 to TRBJ2-2, with D maybe TRBD1 (7 bases). Trimming cost V 6 bases and J 4 bases, with 15 bases left between them. CDR3 size: 15 residues. Germline lookup yields CDR1 MNHEY and CDR2 SMNVEV (reference sequence). The CDR3 bases are TGTGCCAGCAGCCCGGACAGGAGGGGCACCGGGGAGCTGTTTTTT. Protein product: CASSPDRRGTGELFF.

A few counts support this clonotype. This chain uses TRBV6-2 or TRBV6-3 with TRBJ1-5, with a tentative D call TRBD1 (5 bases). The germline V gene has CDR1 MNHEY and CDR2 SVGEGT. V lost 7 bases and J lost 9, with 16 bases in between. The CDR3 runs 13 residues. The CDR3 protein is CASTWDLVGPQHF. The CDR3 DNA sequence: TGTGCCAGCACCTGGGACCTCGTCGGGCCCCAGCATTTT.

This clonotype occurred a few times. The chain recombines TRBV10-2 with TRBJ1-5, with a weak D call TRBD1 (6 bases). The CDR3 runs 13 residues. Per the germline V gene, CDR1 is WSHSY and CDR2 is SAAADI. V shed 5 bases and J shed 4 bases, with 9 bases lying between them. The CDR3 coding sequence is TGCGCCAGCAGTAATCAGGGGAATCAGCCCCAGCATTTT. Its protein product is CASSNQGNQPQHF.

The genes are TRBV2 and TRBJ2-2, with a weak D call TRBD1 (5 bases). CDR1 SNHLY and CDR2 FYNNEI come from the germline V gene. The CDR3 runs 15 residues. V lost 2 bases to trimming and J lost 7 bases, with 14 bases between them. The CDR3 reads CASSEMGQGRGELFF. The CDR3 nucleotides read TGTGCCAGCAGTGAAATGGGGCAGGGCCGCGGGGAGCTGTTTTTT.

This clonotype was counted a few times. The J gene is TRBJ2-3, the V gene TRBV7-2, with 8 bases lining up with TRBD2. V trimming: 0 bases; J trimming: 5 bases; junction bases outside the gene matches: 7. Germline loops: CDR1 SGHTA, CDR2 FQGNSA. This CDR3 has 16 amino acids. CDR3 region: CASSLALGGRKDTQYF. The CDR3 DNA follows: TGTGCCAGCAGCTTAGCGCTGGGCGGGAGGAAAGATACGCAGTATTTT.

The chain combines TRBV20-1 with TRBJ1-2, with 9 bases lining up with TRBD1. V lost 4 bases to trimming and J lost 7 bases; unmatched junction nucleotides: 4. CDR1 DFQATT and CDR2 SNEGSKA come from the germline V gene (reference sequence). The CDR3 spans 12 residues. CDR3 DNA sequence: TGCAGTGCTACAATACAGGGGGCTGGCTACACCTTC. It is translated as CSATIQGAGYTF.

J is TRBJ2-1 and V is TRBV12-3 or TRBV12-4, with 12 bases aligning to TRBD2. Losses at the gene ends were 7 bases for V and 1 base for J; bases not matched to a gene: 5. This CDR3 has 16 residues. The CDR3 bases are TGTGCCAGCACACTAGCGGGAGGCGGGTCCTACAATGAGCAGTTCTTC. Its translation is CASTLAGGGSYNEQFF.

The V and J genes are TRBV20-1 and TRBJ2-5; D may be TRBD2 (6 bases). This CDR3 has 14 amino acids. Trimming took off 4 bases at V and 1 base at J, with 13 bases between the two ends. CDR1 and CDR2 from the germline V gene are DFQATT and SNEGSKA (reference sequence). The CDR3 region is CSATGPGLQETQYF. CDR3 bases: TGCAGTGCTACGGGACCGGGACTCCAAGAGACCCAGTACTTC.

In its sample, this clonotype was seen once. The rearrangement joins TRBV29-1 to TRBJ1-1; 7 bases fit TRBD1. The CDR3 spans 14 residues. After removal of 7 bases from V and 0 bases from J, the junction contained 8 bases not matched to a gene. Germline CDR1 and CDR2: SQVTM and ANQGSEA. This chain's CDR3 is CSARQGSMNTEAFF. The CDR3 nucleotides are TGCAGCGCTAGACAGGGATCCATGAACACTGAAGCTTTCTTT.